This T cell receptor beta chain emerged from a study of response to subunit inactivated influenza vaccine. Losses at the gene ends were 1 base for V and 7 bases for J; bases not matched to a gene: 7. The CDR3 spans 14 residues. CDR1 is MDHEN, CDR2 SYDVKM, per germline. TCRdb reprocessed the RT-PCR reads via MiXCR and lists one record per CDR3 protein. The sample consists of 180,000 or so distinct CDR3 sequences, 9.5% to 15% of them appearing once. A further study also used this sample, focusing on T cells expressing NK-cell markers. That paper notes: With UMIs, 5'RACE template switching was used to make TCR beta cDNA. As a fraction of CD8+ T cells, dominant NKG2C+ clonotypes reached roughly 1.0-8% in 5 to 7 donors. The leading position in the CD3+CD56-NKG2C+ fraction of several donors also went to these clonotypes.

Sequencing was performed on CD8+ T cells sorted from PBMCs, taken less than 13 days after vaccination. V gene TRBV28 combines with J gene TRBJ2-7; TRBD1 matches at 7 bases. This receptor was obtained from a man aged 45-60 years who received an inactivated influenza vaccine. CDR3 nucleotide sequence: TGTGCCAGCAGTTTATTGCAGGGGGTTGGGGAGCAGTACTTC. Translation: CASSLLQGVGEQYF.